Shown below are 7 T cell receptor beta chains from a single sample sequenced in a study of TIL therapy for anti-PD-1-resistant metastatic lung cancer. Sequencing used immunoSEQ v3. Sequencing was performed with immunoSEQ multiplex PCR; in TCRdb, only in-frame clones are kept and a portion is missing. This sample carries about 59,000 clones, roughly 70% of them seen once, and the ten largest clones take about 2%. Noted time point: pre-treatment sample, taken before nivolumab and TIL therapy. The starting material was blood, obtained at baseline. The receptors shown here come from a person aged 25 to 80 with non-small cell lung cancer.

The chain joins TRBV7-9 to TRBJ2-1; 8 positions agree with TRBD2. Unmatched junction bases numbered 10, after V lost 2 bases and J lost 4 bases. Germline loops: CDR1 SEHNR, CDR2 FQNEAQ (reference sequence). CDR3 length: 17 residues. The CDR3 sequence: CASSLSSSGSFYNEQFF. CDR3 in DNA: TGTGCCAGCAGCTTATCATCGAGCGGGAGTTTTTACAATGAGCAGTTCTTC.

The V gene is TRBV5-6, the J gene TRBJ2-7, with D possibly TRBD1 on 5 matching bases. This CDR3 has 16 amino acids. V lost 0 bases to trimming and J lost 0 bases, with 13 bases between them. Germline V gives CDR1 SGHDT, CDR2 YYEEEE. CDR3 DNA: TGTGCCAGCAGCTTGGCCCGGGCAGGGTCCTCCTACGAGCAGTACTTC. Protein: CASSLARAGSSYEQYF.

This clone was observed a handful of times. The chain uses TRBV6-1 and TRBJ2-4; TRBD1 matches 7 bases. This CDR3 has 16 residues. Per the germline V gene, CDR1 is MNHNS and CDR2 is SASEGT. V lost 4 bases and J lost 8; bases outside the gene matches: 14. CDR3 in DNA: TGTGCCAGCAGTGTATACCGGGACAGTTCAGGGGACATTCAGTACTTC. It yields the protein CASSVYRDSSGDIQYF.

The V gene is TRBV19, the J gene TRBJ1-3; no definite D call. The V and J ends lost 3 bases and 0 bases respectively, with 15 bases between them. The CDR3 consists of 17 residues. Germline lookup yields CDR1 LNHDA and CDR2 SQIVND (reference sequence). The CDR3 DNA reads TGTGCCAGTAGTATTTCACGGCTACCGCACTCTGGAAACACCATATATTTT. Protein: CASSISRLPHSGNTIYF.

DNA of the CDR3: TGTGCCAGCAGCCAAGGTCTGACTAGCGGGGGGGCCAATGAGCAGTTCTTC. As protein: CASSQGLTSGGANEQFF. This chain joins TRBV4-2 and TRBJ2-1; 14 bases agree with TRBD2. Germline CDR1 reads LGHNA; CDR2 reads YNFKEQ. V lost 1 base to trimming and J lost 6 bases; unmatched junction nucleotides: 5. This CDR3 has 17 residues.

In this sample, this clone turned up a few times. The chain carries TRBV4-1 and TRBJ1-6; D gene uncertain. The germline V gene encodes CDR1 MGHRA and CDR2 YSYEKL. CDR3 length: 16 amino acids. With 0 bases removed from V and 5 bases from J, the gap between germline ends came to 11 bases. The CDR3 loop reads CASSQDPSGDNSPLHF. The CDR3 bases are TGCGCCAGCAGCCAAGATCCGTCAGGTGATAATTCACCCCTCCACTTT.

This clone was counted between two and nine times. DNA of the CDR3: TGTGCCAGCAGTTCCGGGACCAGGGGCTACGAGCAGTACTTC. Amino acids: CASSSGTRGYEQYF. This chain connects TRBV2 to TRBJ2-7; a possible D gene is TRBD1 (6 bases). Germline V gene lookup returns CDR1 SNHLY and CDR2 FYNNEI. The CDR3 runs 14 residues. V was clipped by 5 bases and J by 3 bases, with 14 bases between them.